Shown below are 23 T cell receptor beta chains from a single sample sequenced in a study of immune evolution from preneoplasia to lung adenocarcinoma. Clones were sequenced by immunoSEQ multiplex PCR, and TCRdb holds only the in-frame ones, with some missing. The sample gives around 11,000 clones, around 76% of which show up once; approximately 4.1% is in the top ten. Specimen: FFPE minimally invasive lung adenocarcinoma tissue. These receptors originate from a person between 60 and 80 years old with lung adenocarcinoma.

The J gene is TRBJ1-1, the V gene TRBV4-3; D perhaps matches TRBD1 (5 bases). This CDR3 comprises 14 residues. Per the germline V gene, CDR1 is LGHNA and CDR2 is YSLEER. V lost 1 base and J lost 3, with 9 bases in between. CDR3 DNA sequence: TGCGCCAGCAGCCAAGTCAGGGCGGACACTGAAGCTTTCTTT. Translating it yields CASSQVRADTEAFF.

The chain carries TRBV5-6 and TRBJ1-2, with 8 nucleotides matching TRBD1. V shed 7 bases, J shed 5 bases, and the junction held 22 bases outside the gene matches. Germline assignment: CDR1 SGHDT and CDR2 YYEEEE. This CDR3 comprises 18 residues. The CDR3 is CASRGPGTGLQKIYGYTF. CDR3 coding DNA: TGTGCCAGCCGTGGACCCGGGACAGGCCTTCAGAAGATTTATGGCTACACCTTC. The full variable domain, in which reference TRBV5-6 and TRBJ1-2 provide the parts outside the CDR3, is DAGVTQSPTHLIKTRGQQVTLRCSPKSGHDTVSWYQQALGQGPQFIFQYYEEEERQRGNFPDRFSGHQFPNYSSELNVNALLLGDSALYLCASRGPGTGLQKIYGYTFGSGTRLTVV.

The V and J genes are TRBV2 and TRBJ1-1; 9 nucleotides align to TRBD1. The CDR3 is made up of 14 amino acids. V dropped 10 bases and J dropped 4; count of bases not matched to a gene: 10. Germline-derived CDR1 and CDR2 are SNHLY and FYNNEI. This CDR3 is CATDLDRGGTEAFF. The CDR3 DNA reads as TGTGCCACGGACCTCGACAGGGGGGGCACTGAAGCTTTCTTT.

This clone turned up a few times. V is TRBV4-1 and J is TRBJ2-3; 10 positions match TRBD1. The CDR3 is 15 residues long. After removal of 4 bases from V and 4 bases from J, the junction contained 5 bases not matched to a gene. The germline CDR1 and CDR2 sequences are MGHRA and YSYEKL. The DNA of the CDR3 is TGCGCCAGCAGCCTGGGACAGGGGAGCTCAGATACGCAGTATTTT. This codes for CASSLGQGSSDTQYF.

The chain couples TRBV28 to TRBJ2-2; D is ambiguous. From germline, CDR1 is MDHEN and CDR2 SYDVKM. V dropped 3 bases and J dropped 7 bases, with 15 bases sitting between them. This CDR3 has 15 residues. The CDR3 protein is CASSLRRQVNGELFF. For the CDR3, the DNA is TGTGCCAGCAGTTTGCGGCGCCAGGTTAACGGGGAGCTGTTTTTT.

The V and J genes are TRBV27 and TRBJ2-3; 8 positions match TRBD2. Germline V gene sequence: CDR1 MNHEY, CDR2 SMNVEV (reference sequence). The CDR3 spans 15 residues. Trimming took 3 bases from V and 5 from J; bases not matched to a gene: 7. The CDR3 coding sequence is TGTGCCAGCAGTTTCTCGGGAGGGGTCGGAGATACGCAGTATTTT. Protein: CASSFSGGVGDTQYF.

This sequence joins TRBV6-1 and TRBJ2-1; D might be TRBD2 (6 bases). CDR1 and CDR2 (germline): MNHNS, SASEGT. This CDR3 is 14 amino acids long. V dropped 2 bases and J dropped 9 bases, with 14 bases sitting between them. The CDR3 DNA reads as TGTGCCAGCAGTGAAAGAATAGCGGAAGGTGAGCAGTTCTTC. The encoded protein is CASSERIAEGEQFF.

The V gene is TRBV9, the J gene TRBJ2-1, with a possible D match to TRBD2 (5 bases). The CDR3 has 17 residues. V was clipped by 0 bases and J by 7 bases, with 20 bases between them. CDR1 and CDR2 (germline): SGDLS, YYNGEE. This chain's CDR3 is CASSVDGGLLQMNEQFF. CDR3 DNA: TGTGCCAGCAGCGTAGACGGAGGACTCCTCCAAATGAATGAGCAGTTCTTC.

This chain joins TRBV5-1 and TRBJ2-2, with TRBD1 matching over 7 bases. Germline trimming cut 0 bases from V and 3 bases from J; bases unmatched to any gene: 5. The length of the CDR3 is 16 residues. From germline, CDR1 is SGHRS and CDR2 YFSETQ. CDR3 region: CASSLATGLDTGELFF. The CDR3 region has the DNA TGCGCCAGCAGCTTGGCGACAGGGCTCGACACCGGGGAGCTGTTTTTT.

This clone was picked up one time. This chain joins TRBV5-4 and TRBJ2-3; D not certain. This CDR3 contains 13 residues. CDR1 SGHNT and CDR2 YYREEE come from the germline V gene (reference sequence). V was shortened by 0 bases and J by 2 bases, with 4 bases between the two germline ends. CDR3 residues: CASSLAVTDTQYF. CDR3 nucleotides: TGTGCCAGCAGCTTGGCGGTCACAGATACGCAGTATTTT.

This clone was detected only once. The rearrangement links TRBV5-1 to TRBJ2-5; TRBD1 agrees at 7 bases. Germline lookup yields CDR1 SGHRS and CDR2 YFSETQ. The CDR3 contains 13 residues. The V and J ends lost 4 bases and 2 bases, in that order; junction bases with no gene match: 2. This CDR3 is CASSPDRQETQYF. Here the CDR3 DNA reads TGCGCCAGCAGCCCGGACAGGCAAGAGACCCAGTACTTC.

The V call is TRBV10-3, the J call TRBJ1-2, with TRBD1 matching 9 bases. V lost 0 bases and J lost 4; bases outside the gene matches: 9. Germline values: CDR1 ENHRY, CDR2 SYGVKD. The CDR3 contains 17 residues. CDR3 amino acids: CAISESLGTGKPYGYTF. DNA of the CDR3: TGTGCCATCAGTGAGTCGTTGGGGACAGGGAAACCCTATGGCTACACCTTC.

The rearrangement uses TRBV28 and TRBJ1-6, with TRBD1 as a possible D gene (5 bases). CDR3 length: 15 amino acids. Germline values: CDR1 MDHEN, CDR2 SYDVKM. The CDR3 here is CASASQGFYNSPLHF. CDR3 DNA sequence: TGTGCTTCAGCAAGCCAGGGATTCTATAATTCACCCCTCCACTTT.

This clone was recorded only once. J is TRBJ2-7 and V is TRBV5-8; 7 bases map to TRBD1. The CDR3 is made up of 13 amino acids. The V gene end was trimmed by 4 bases and the J gene end by 7 bases; junction bases not matched to a gene: 8. Germline V gives CDR1 SGHTS, CDR2 YDEGEE. DNA of the CDR3: TGTGCCAGCAGCCGAAAACAGGGGAGTGAGCAGTACTTC. Its translation is CASSRKQGSEQYF.

This clone was seen only a few times. This chain connects TRBV29-1 to TRBJ1-2; D gene unclear. Germline V lookup: CDR1 SQVTM, CDR2 ANQGSEA. V was clipped by 3 bases and J by 8 bases, with 7 bases between them. This CDR3 contains 10 residues. The CDR3 DNA sequence: TGCAGCGTTGATCAGGAGGGCTACACCTTC. Its translation: CSVDQEGYTF. Variable domain in full (rest from reference TRBV29-1 and TRBJ1-2): SAVISQKPSRDICQRGTSLTIQCQVDSQVTMMFWYRQQPGQSLTLIATANQGSEATYESGFVIDKFPISRPNLTFSTLTVSNMSPEDSSIYLCSVDQEGYTFGSGTRLTVV.

The chain couples TRBV7-9 to TRBJ1-1, with D unclear. In germline, CDR1 is SEHNR, CDR2 FQNEAQ (reference sequence). The CDR3 loop spans 15 amino acids. With 2 bases removed from V and 4 bases from J, the gap between germline ends came to 14 bases. The CDR3 coding sequence is TGTGCCAGCAGCTTAAGTCGGGGAGTAGGCACTGAAGCTTTCTTT. Amino acids: CASSLSRGVGTEAFF.

Only a few counts were recorded for this clone. The chain uses TRBV7-2 and TRBJ1-5, with D maybe TRBD1 (6 bases). V lost 1 base and J lost 7, with 14 bases in between. Germline CDR1 is SGHTA and CDR2 is FQGNSA. The CDR3 is made up of 15 amino acids. DNA for the CDR3: TGTGCCAGCAGCTTAGTACAGGGACTAAGGCAGCCCCAGCATTTT. It yields the protein CASSLVQGLRQPQHF.

This chain joins TRBV9 and TRBJ2-1, with D maybe TRBD2 (5 bases). The length of the CDR3 is 15 residues. Germline-derived CDR1 and CDR2 are SGDLS and YYNGEE. The V gene lost 4 bases and the J gene lost 0 bases, with 11 bases spanning the gap. The CDR3 DNA follows: TGTGCCAGCAGCACAGTGGGGAGCTCCTACAATGAGCAGTTCTTC. It is translated as CASSTVGSSYNEQFF.

The chain couples TRBV6-6 to TRBJ1-6; D may be TRBD1 (6 bases). CDR3 length equals 16 residues. Germline V lookup: CDR1 MNHNY, CDR2 SVGAGI (reference sequence). V dropped 0 bases and J dropped 7 bases, with 13 bases sitting between them. The CDR3 DNA reads TGTGCCAGCAGTTACTCGCGGGGAGGGGGGAATTCACCCCTCCACTTT. The encoded protein is CASSYSRGGGNSPLHF.

The chain employs TRBV7-9 and TRBJ2-3; D unclear. This CDR3 spans 12 amino acids. The germline V gene has CDR1 SEHNR and CDR2 FQNEAQ (reference sequence). The V end lost 2 bases, the J end lost 4 bases, and 4 bases lay between the germline ends. The CDR3 coding sequence is TGTGCCAGCAGCTTATTCCCAGATACGCAGTATTTT. Protein sequence: CASSLFPDTQYF.

The chain joins TRBV7-2 to TRBJ2-5; 15 bases are a match to TRBD2. The length of the CDR3 is 17 residues. The V gene end was trimmed by 4 bases and the J gene end by 6 bases; junction bases not matched to a gene: 9. Germline assignment: CDR1 SGHTA and CDR2 FQGNSA. CDR3 sequence reads: CASSSGLAGGPAKTQYF. CDR3 nucleotide sequence: TGTGCCAGCAGCTCTGGACTAGCGGGGGGGCCTGCCAAGACCCAGTACTTC.

The chain has TRBV5-1 and TRBJ2-7; D remains ambiguous. The CDR3 is 11 residues long. Trimming removed 3 bases from V and 4 bases from J, with 5 bases in between. The germline CDR1 and CDR2 sequences are SGHRS and YFSETQ. The chain's CDR3 is CASSSEYEQYF. The CDR3 DNA sequence: TGCGCCAGCAGCTCAGAGTACGAGCAGTACTTC.

This chain uses TRBV6-4 with TRBJ2-2; D is uncertain. V lost 7 bases, J lost 6 bases, and 15 bases lay in between. CDR1 is MRHNA, CDR2 SNTAGT, per germline. This CDR3 has 14 residues. CDR3 nucleotides: TGTGCCAGCACGCCCTCCAGCAGTGCCGGGGAGCTGTTTTTT. Its translation is CASTPSSSAGELFF.